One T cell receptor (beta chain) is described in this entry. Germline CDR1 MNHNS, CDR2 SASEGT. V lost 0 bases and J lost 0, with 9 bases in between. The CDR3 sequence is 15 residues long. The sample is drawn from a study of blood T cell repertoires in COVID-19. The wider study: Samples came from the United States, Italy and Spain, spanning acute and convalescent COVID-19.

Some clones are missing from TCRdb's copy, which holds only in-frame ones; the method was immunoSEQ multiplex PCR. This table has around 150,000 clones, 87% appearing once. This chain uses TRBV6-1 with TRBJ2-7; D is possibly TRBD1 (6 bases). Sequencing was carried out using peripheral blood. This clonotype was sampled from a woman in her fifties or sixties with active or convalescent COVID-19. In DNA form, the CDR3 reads TGTGCCAGCAGTGAAGCAGGGACAAACTCCTACGAGCAGTACTTC. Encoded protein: CASSEAGTNSYEQYF.